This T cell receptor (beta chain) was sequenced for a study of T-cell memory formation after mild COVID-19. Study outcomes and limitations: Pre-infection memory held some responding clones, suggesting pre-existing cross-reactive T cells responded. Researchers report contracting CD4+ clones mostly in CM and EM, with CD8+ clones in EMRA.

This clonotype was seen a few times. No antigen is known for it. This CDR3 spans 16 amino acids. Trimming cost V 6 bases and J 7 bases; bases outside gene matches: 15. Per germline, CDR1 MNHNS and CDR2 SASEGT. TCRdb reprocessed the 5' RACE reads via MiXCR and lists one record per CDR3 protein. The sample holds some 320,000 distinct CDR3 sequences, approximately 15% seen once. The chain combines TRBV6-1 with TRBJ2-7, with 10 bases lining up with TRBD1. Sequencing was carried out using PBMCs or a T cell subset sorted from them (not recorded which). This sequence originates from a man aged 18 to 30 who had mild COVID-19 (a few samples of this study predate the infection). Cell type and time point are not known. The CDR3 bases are TGTGCCAGCAGCCTACCGGGGGGGACAGGGGTCCTTGAGCAGTACTTC. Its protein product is CASSLPGGTGVLEQYF.